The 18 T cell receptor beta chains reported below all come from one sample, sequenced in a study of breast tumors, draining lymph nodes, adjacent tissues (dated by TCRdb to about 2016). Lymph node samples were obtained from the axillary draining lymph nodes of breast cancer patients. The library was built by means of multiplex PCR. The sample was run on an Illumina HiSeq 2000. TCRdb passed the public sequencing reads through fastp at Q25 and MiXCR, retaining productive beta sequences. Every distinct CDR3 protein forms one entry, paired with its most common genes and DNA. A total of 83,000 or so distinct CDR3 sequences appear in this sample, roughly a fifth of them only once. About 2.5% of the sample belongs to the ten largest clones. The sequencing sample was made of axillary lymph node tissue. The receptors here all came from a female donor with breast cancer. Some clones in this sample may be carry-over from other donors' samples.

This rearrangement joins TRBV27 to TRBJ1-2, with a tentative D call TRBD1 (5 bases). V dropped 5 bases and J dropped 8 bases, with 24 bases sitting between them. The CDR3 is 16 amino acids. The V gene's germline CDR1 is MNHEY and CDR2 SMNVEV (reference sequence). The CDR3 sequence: CASSPRRAGRADGYTF. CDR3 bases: TGTGCCAGCAGTCCCCGACGGGCAGGGCGAGCTGACGGCTACACCTTC.

The CDR3, as DNA: TGTGCCTGGAGTCTTCGGGCTCTCTACAATGAGCAGTTCTTC. Its translation is CAWSLRALYNEQFF. V is TRBV30 and J is TRBJ2-1; D ambiguous. Germline V gene lookup returns CDR1 GTSNPN and CDR2 SVGIG (reference sequence). CDR3 length equals 14 residues. V lost 2 bases and J 3 bases, leaving 11 bases between the germline ends.

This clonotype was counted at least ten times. CDR3 protein: CASSSGVPGAGEQYF. In DNA form, the CDR3 reads TGCGCCAGCAGCTCTGGTGTCCCGGGAGCGGGGGAGCAGTACTTC. The chain links TRBV4-3 to TRBJ2-7; 7 bases are a match to TRBD2. CDR1 is LGHNA, CDR2 YSLEER, per germline. The ends lost 5 bases at V and 7 bases at J; junction bases unmatched: 14. CDR3 size: 15 residues.

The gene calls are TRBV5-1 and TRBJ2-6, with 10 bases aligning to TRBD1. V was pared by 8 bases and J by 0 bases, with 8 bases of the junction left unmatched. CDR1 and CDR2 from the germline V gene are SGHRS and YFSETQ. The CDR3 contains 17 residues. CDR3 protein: CASHPGQGRSGANVLTF. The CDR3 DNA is TGCGCCAGTCACCCGGGACAGGGGCGCTCTGGGGCCAACGTCCTGACTTTC.

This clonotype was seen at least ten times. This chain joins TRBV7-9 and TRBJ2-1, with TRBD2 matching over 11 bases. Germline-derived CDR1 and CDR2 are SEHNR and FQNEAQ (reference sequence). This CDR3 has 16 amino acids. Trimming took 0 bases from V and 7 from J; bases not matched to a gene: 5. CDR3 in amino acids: CASSLALAGGGNEQFF. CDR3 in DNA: TGTGCCAGCAGCTTAGCTCTAGCGGGAGGTGGTAATGAGCAGTTCTTC.

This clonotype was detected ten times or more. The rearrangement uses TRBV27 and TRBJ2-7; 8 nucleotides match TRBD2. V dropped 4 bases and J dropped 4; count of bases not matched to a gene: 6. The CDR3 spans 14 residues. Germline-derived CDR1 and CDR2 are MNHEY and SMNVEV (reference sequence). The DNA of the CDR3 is TGTGCCAGCAGTTCCAGCGGGAGTGGATACGAGCAGTACTTC. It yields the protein CASSSSGSGYEQYF.

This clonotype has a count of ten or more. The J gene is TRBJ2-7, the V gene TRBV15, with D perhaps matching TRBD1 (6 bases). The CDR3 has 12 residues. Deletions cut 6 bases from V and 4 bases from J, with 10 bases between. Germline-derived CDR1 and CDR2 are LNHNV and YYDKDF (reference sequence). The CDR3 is CATSQQGYEQYF. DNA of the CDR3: TGTGCCACCAGTCAACAGGGTTACGAGCAGTACTTC.

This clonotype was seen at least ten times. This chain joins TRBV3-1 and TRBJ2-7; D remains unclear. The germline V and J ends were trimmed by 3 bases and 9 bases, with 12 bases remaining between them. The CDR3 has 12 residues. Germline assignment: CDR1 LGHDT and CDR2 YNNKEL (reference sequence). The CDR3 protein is CASSQGWTAQYF. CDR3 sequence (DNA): TGTGCCAGCAGCCAGGGCTGGACCGCGCAGTACTTC.

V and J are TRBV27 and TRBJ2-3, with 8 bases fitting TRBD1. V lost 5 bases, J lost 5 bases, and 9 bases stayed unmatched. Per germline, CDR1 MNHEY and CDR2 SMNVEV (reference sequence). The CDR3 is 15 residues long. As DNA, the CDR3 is TGTGCCAGCAGTCAACCTTGGACAGGGCGAGATACGCAGTATTTT. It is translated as CASSQPWTGRDTQYF.

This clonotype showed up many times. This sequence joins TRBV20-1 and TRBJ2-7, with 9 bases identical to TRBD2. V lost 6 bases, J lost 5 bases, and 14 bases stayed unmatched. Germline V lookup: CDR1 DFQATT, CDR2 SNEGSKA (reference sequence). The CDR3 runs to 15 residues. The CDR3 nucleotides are TGCAGTGCAGATACCGGGACTAGCTCGCTCCACGAGCAGTACTTC. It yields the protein CSADTGTSSLHEQYF.

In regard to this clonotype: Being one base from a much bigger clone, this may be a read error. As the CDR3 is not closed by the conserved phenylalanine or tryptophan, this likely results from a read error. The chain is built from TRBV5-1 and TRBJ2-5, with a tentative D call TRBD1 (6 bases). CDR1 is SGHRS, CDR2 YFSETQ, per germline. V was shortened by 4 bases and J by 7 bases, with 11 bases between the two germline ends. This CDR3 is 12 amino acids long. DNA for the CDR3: TGCGCCAGCAGCGCTGGACAGTGGACCCAGTACTCC. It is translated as CASSAGQWTQYS.

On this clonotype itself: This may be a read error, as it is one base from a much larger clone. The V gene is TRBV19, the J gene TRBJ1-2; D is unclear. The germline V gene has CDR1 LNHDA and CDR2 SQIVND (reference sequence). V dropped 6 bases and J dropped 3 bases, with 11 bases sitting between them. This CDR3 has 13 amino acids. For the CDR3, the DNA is TGTGCCAGTAGCCCGGTTGGCTACTATGGCTACACCTTC. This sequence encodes CASSPVGYYGYTF.

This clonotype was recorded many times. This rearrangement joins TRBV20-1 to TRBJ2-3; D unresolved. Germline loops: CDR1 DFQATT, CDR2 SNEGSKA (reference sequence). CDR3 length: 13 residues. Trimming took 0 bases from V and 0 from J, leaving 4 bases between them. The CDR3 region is CSARDQSTDTQYF. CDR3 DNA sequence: TGCAGTGCTAGAGATCAAAGCACAGATACGCAGTATTTT.

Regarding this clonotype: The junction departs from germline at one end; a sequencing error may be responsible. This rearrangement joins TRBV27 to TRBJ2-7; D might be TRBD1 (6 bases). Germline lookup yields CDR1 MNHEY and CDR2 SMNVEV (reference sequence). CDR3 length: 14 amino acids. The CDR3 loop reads CASSFTDRAYERYF. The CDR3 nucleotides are TGTGCCAGCAGTTTCACGGACAGAGCCTACGAGCGGTACTTC.

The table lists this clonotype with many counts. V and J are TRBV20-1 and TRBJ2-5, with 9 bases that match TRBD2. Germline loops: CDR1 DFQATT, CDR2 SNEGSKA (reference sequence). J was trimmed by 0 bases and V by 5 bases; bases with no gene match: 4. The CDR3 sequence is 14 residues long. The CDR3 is CSALAGQYQETQYF. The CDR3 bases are TGCAGTGCTCTAGCGGGGCAGTACCAAGAGACCCAGTACTTC.

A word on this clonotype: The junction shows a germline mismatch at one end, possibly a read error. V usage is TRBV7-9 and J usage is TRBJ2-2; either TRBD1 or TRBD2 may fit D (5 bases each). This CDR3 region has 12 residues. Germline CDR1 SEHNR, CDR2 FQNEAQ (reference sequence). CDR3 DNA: TGTGCCAGCAGCTCAGAGCGCAGGGAGCCGTTTTTT. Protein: CASSSERREPFF.

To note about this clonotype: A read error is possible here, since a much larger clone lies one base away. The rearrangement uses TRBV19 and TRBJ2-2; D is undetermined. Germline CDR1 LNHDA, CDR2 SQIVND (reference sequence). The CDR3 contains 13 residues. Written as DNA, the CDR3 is TGTGCCGGTAGTATAGTTTCCACCGGGGAGCTGTTTTTT. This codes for CAGSIVSTGELFF.

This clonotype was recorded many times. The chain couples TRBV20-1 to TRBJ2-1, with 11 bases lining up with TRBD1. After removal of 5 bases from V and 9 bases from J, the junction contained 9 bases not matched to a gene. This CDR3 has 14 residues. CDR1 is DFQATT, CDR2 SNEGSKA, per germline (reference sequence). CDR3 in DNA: TGCAGTGCTCTTTCCGGGACAGGGGGGAGTGAGCAGTTCTTC. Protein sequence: CSALSGTGGSEQFF.